This entry features one TCR beta chain sequence. Its antigen remains unknown. The CDR3 contains 13 residues. Germline V gene sequence: CDR1 SGHNT, CDR2 YENEEA. The V and J ends lost 1 base and 6 bases respectively, with 9 bases between them. This sample stems from a study of T cell responses to AZD1222 COVID-19 vaccine. Clones were read by immunoSEQ multiplex PCR, and TCRdb kept only the in-frame ones, dropping some. The sample gives 120,000 or so clones, roughly nine tenths of which show up once; 25% to 35% is in the top ten. Points from the study as a whole: Among vaccine-associated CD4 TCRs, coverage spanned spike, with dominance at 160-218 and 743-854.

The specimen was peripheral blood, collected on day 0 of AZD1222 vaccination. The genes are TRBV11-3 and TRBJ1-1, with unresolved D. This TCR derives from an adult in good health. The CDR3 DNA reads as TGTGCCAGCAGCTTAGGTGAGGTGGCTGAAGCTTTCTTT. This sequence encodes CASSLGEVAEAFF.